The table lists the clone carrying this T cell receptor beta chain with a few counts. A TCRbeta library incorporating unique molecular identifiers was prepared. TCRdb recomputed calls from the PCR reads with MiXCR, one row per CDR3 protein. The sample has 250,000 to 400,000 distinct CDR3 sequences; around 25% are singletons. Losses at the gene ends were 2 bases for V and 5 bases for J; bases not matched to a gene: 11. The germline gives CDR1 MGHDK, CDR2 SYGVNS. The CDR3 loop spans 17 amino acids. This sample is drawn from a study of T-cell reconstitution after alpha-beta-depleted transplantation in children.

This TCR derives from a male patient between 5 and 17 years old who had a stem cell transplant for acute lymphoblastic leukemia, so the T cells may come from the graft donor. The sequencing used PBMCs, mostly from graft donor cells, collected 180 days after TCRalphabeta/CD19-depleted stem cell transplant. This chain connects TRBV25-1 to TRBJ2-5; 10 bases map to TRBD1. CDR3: CASSERRQGAFLETQYF. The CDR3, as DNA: TGTGCCAGCAGTGAACGGCGACAGGGGGCTTTCTTGGAGACCCAGTACTTC.